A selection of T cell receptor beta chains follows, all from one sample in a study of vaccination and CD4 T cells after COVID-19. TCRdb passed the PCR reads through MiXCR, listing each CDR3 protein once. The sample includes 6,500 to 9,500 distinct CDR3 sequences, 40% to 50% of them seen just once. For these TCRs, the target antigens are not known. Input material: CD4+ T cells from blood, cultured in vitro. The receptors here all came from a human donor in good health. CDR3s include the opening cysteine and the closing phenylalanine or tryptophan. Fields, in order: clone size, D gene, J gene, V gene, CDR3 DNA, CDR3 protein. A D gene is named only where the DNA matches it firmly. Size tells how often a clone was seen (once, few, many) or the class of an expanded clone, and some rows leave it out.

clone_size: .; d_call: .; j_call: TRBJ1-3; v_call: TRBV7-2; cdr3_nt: TGTGCCAGCAGCTCGGCGCAGGGACCTGGAAACACCATATATTTT; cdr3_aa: CASSSAQGPGNTIYF
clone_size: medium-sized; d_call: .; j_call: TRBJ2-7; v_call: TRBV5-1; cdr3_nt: TGCGCCAGCAGCCCCTCAAGACAGGAAAACTACGAGCAGTACTTC; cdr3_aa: CASSPSRQENYEQYF
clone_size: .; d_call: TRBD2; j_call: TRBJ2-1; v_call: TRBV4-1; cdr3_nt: TGCGCCAGCAACCGGGAGGGGAGCTACAATGAGCAGTTCTTC; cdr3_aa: CASNREGSYNEQFF
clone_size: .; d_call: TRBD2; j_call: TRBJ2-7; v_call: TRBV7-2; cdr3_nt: TGTGCCAGCAGCCGAGCTAGCGGGGTGCGGGAGCAGTACTTC; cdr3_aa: CASSRASGVREQYF
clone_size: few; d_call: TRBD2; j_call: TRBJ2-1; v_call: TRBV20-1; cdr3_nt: TGCAGTGCTAGGTTACTAGCGGTCTACAATGAGCAGTTCTTC; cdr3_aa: CSARLLAVYNEQFF
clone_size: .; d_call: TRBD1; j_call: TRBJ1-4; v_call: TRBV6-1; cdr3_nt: TGTGCCAGCAGTCCCCTGGGACAGCTTAATGAAAAACTGTTTTTT; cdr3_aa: CASSPLGQLNEKLFF
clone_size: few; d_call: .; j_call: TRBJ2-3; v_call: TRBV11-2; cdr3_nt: TGTGCCAGCAGCTTAGATTTAACGCTCCCTGTGGATACGCAGTATTTT; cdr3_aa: CASSLDLTLPVDTQYF
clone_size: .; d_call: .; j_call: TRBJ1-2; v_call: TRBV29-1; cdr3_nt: TGCAGCGTTGAATGGCAGGGAGGCGGCTACACCTTC; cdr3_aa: CSVEWQGGGYTF
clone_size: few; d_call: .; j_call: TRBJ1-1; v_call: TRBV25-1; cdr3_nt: TGTGCCAGCAGTCCCTTCCGGACGGCTAACACTGAAGCTTTCTTT; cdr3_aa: CASSPFRTANTEAFF
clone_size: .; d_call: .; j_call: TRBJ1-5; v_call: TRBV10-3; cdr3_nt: TGTGCCAGCCAACGGGCTGGTCAGCCCCAGCATTTT; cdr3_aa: CASQRAGQPQHF
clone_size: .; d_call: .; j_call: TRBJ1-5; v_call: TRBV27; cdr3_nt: TGTGCCAGCAGGAGAAAGCAGGGAAGCAATCAGCCCCAGCATTTT; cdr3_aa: CASRRKQGSNQPQHF
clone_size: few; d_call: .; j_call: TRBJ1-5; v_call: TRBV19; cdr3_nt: TGTGCCAGTAGTCACCCCGGCCACGATCAGCCCCAGCATTTT; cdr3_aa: CASSHPGHDQPQHF